What follows is one T cell receptor beta chain and its context. Germline assignment: CDR1 SGHNT and CDR2 YENEEA. V was clipped by 0 bases and J by 8 bases; unmatched bases: 14. This CDR3 has 18 residues. This entry comes from a study of memory CD4+ T cells and cytomegalovirus serostatus. Here immunoSEQ multiplex PCR was the method, and the copy in TCRdb shows in-frame clones only, minus some. The sample includes some 73,000 clones, about 73% of them seen just once. Single viable CD3+CD4+CD8-CD45RO+ cells were sorted as the memory CD4+ T cells. The chain carries TRBV11-3 and TRBJ2-1; 9 nucleotides align to TRBD1. This sequence was found in an adult in good health and CMV-seropositive. Sample: memory CD4+ T cells from blood. CDR3 protein: CASSLDLVQGASDDEQFF. As DNA, the CDR3 is TGTGCCAGCAGCTTAGATCTGGTACAGGGGGCGTCCGACGATGAGCAGTTCTTC.